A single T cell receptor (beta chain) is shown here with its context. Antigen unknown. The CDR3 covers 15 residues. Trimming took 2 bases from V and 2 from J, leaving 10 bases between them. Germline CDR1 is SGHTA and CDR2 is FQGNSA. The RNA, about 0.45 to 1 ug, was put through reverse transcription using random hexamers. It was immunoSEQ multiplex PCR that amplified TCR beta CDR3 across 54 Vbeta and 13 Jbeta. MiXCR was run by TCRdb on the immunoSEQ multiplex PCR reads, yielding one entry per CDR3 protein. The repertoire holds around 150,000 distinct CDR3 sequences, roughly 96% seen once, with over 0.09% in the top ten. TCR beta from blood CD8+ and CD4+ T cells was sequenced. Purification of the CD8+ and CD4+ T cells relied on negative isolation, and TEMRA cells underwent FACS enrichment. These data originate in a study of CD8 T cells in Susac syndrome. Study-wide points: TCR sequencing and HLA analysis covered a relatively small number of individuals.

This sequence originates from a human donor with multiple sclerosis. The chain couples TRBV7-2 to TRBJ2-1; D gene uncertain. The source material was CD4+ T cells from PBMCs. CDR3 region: CASSLLPAPYNEQFF. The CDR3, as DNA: TGTGCCAGCAGCTTATTGCCAGCCCCCTACAATGAGCAGTTCTTC.